One sample yielded the 9 T cell receptor beta chains listed below, sequenced in a study of shared clonotypes between healthy human individuals. Terminally differentiated effector memory CD45RA+ cells were excluded from the naive CD8 cells, which were CD45RO-negative and positively selected for CCR7. The repertoire was sequenced with immunoSEQ multiplex PCR; TCRdb's copy has only in-frame clones and lacks some. Here the sample spans approximately 2,200,000 clones, 90% to 95% being singletons. Sequenced sample: naive CD8+ T cells from PBMCs. These receptors were taken from a man younger than 35 in good health. Some clones in this sample may be carry-over from other donors' samples.

The CDR3 is CASSPQAVHTGELFF. CDR3 nucleotides: TGTGCCAGCAGCCCCCAGGCTGTACACACCGGGGAGCTGTTTTTT. The chain recombines TRBV9 with TRBJ2-2, with D hard to call. V lost 4 bases and J 3 bases, leaving 13 bases between the germline ends. The CDR3 has 15 residues. Germline CDR1 SGDLS, CDR2 YYNGEE.

This chain links TRBV28 with TRBJ2-1, with 8 bases that match TRBD2. Trimming at V came to 8 bases and at J to 12 bases, leaving 6 bases not matched to a gene. Per germline, CDR1 MDHEN and CDR2 SYDVKM. This CDR3 contains 11 residues. This CDR3 is CASSGGVRQFF. The CDR3 nucleotides are TGTGCCAGCTCGGGGGGGGTCAGGCAGTTCTTC.

The rearrangement uses TRBV19 and TRBJ1-1; D may be TRBD1 (5 bases). V lost 6 bases, J lost 4 bases, and 15 bases lay in between. Germline V gene data show CDR1 as LNHDA and CDR2 as SQIVND (reference sequence). The CDR3 is made up of 14 amino acids. CDR3 nucleotides: TGTGCCAGTAGGGCCAGGGATGATGGCACTGAAGCTTTCTTT. Encoded protein: CASRARDDGTEAFF.

The rearrangement joins TRBV21-1 to TRBJ2-7; TRBD1, the D gene given by the table, was not confirmed from the DNA. TRBV21-1 is deemed a pseudogene. CDR3 length: 17 residues. In nucleotides, the CDR3 is TGTGCCAGCAGCAAATTGGGTAGAGTTAGGGGGACCTACGAGCAGTACTTC. As protein: CASSKLGRVRGTYEQYF.

The V gene is TRBV11-1, the J gene TRBJ1-2; 7 bases are shared with TRBD1. The germline V gene encodes CDR1 SGHAT and CDR2 FQDESV (reference sequence). This CDR3 contains 15 residues. J was trimmed by 4 bases and V by 5 bases; bases with no gene match: 10. CDR3 loop: CASSRNQDRPYGYTF. The CDR3 region has the DNA TGTGCCAGCAGCCGTAACCAGGACAGGCCCTATGGCTACACCTTC.

The genes are TRBV19 and TRBJ2-7, with a weak D call TRBD2 (5 bases). The CDR3 sequence is 13 residues long. Germline assignment: CDR1 LNHDA and CDR2 SQIVND (reference sequence). Between the trimmed V and J ends, which lost 2 bases and 2 bases, there was a span of 7 bases. CDR3 in DNA: TGTGCCAGTAGTATAATCGGGACCTACGAGCAGTACTTC. This sequence encodes CASSIIGTYEQYF.

This sequence joins TRBV30 and TRBJ2-5, with D possibly being TRBD1 (5 bases). Germline V gene sequence: CDR1 GTSNPN, CDR2 SVGIG (reference sequence). CDR3 length: 16 amino acids. V shed 1 base and J shed 4 bases, with 19 bases lying between them. The CDR3 region has the DNA TGTGCCTGGAGTGGTTTCGGCTCCCCAAGGGGAGAGACCCAGTACTTC. This codes for CAWSGFGSPRGETQYF.

This clone came up a few times. CDR3 DNA sequence: TGTGCCAGCAGCGAAATAACGGGACAGGGACGGGGCTACACCTTC. Amino acid sequence: CASSEITGQGRGYTF. The rearrangement joins TRBV5-4 to TRBJ1-2; TRBD1 matches 9 bases. The CDR3 spans 15 residues. The V segment lost 4 bases and the J segment 8 bases; nucleotides outside the gene matches: 12. Germline assignment: CDR1 SGHNT and CDR2 YYREEE (reference sequence).

The chain employs TRBV28 and TRBJ2-1; 9 nucleotides match TRBD1. Germline trimming cut 3 bases from V and 7 bases from J; bases unmatched to any gene: 10. The CDR3 is made up of 16 amino acids. Per the germline V gene, CDR1 is MDHEN and CDR2 is SYDVKM. CDR3 bases: TGTGCCAGCAGTTTGCCGTTCGGACAGGGGAGTAATGAGCAGTTCTTC. Amino acids: CASSLPFGQGSNEQFF.